This entry lists 29 T cell receptor beta chains sequenced from one sample in a study of human T cells and chemical hapten exposure. As for time point: patch test 1, 2 weeks after DPC sensitization. Treatment indicated: therapeutic diphenylcyclopropenone sensitization with weekly scalp DPC. In TCRdb, the RACE reads were re-called with MiXCR into one record per CDR3 protein. This table has some 70,000 distinct CDR3 sequences, about 32% appearing once. Sequenced here: whole blood, sampled in connection with sensitization to the hapten diphenylcyclopropenone (DPC). These receptors were collected from a man aged 35 to 55 with alopecia areata. Some clones in this sample may be carry-over from other donors' samples.

The chain couples TRBV12-3 or TRBV12-4 to TRBJ1-2; 9 bases map to TRBD1. V gave up 5 bases and J gave up 5 bases; unmatched junction bases: 3. This CDR3 is built from 13 residues. For the CDR3, the DNA is TGTGCCAGCAGTCCGGGACAGGGTTATGGCTACACCTTC. Its protein product is CASSPGQGYGYTF.

CDR3 nucleotide sequence: TGTGCCAGCAGCCTATCGGGAGGGAAGGGCTACGAGCAGTACTTC. Translating it yields CASSLSGGKGYEQYF. The chain links TRBV7-2 to TRBJ2-7; TRBD2 matches 8 bases. V lost 5 bases to trimming and J lost 3 bases; unmatched junction nucleotides: 9. CDR3 length: 15 residues. Germline values: CDR1 SGHTA, CDR2 FQGNSA.

In its sample, this clonotype was seen a few times. The V gene is TRBV20-1, the J gene TRBJ2-3, with D unresolved. Between the trimmed V and J ends, which lost 0 bases and 0 bases, there was a span of 4 bases. Germline V gene lookup returns CDR1 DFQATT and CDR2 SNEGSKA (reference sequence). This CDR3 is built from 13 residues. The CDR3 here is CSARETSTDTQYF. The CDR3 DNA sequence: TGCAGTGCTAGAGAGACAAGCACAGATACGCAGTATTTT.

This rearrangement joins TRBV6-1 to TRBJ2-5; the D is unclear. The CDR3 consists of 14 residues. Between the trimmed V and J ends, which lost 1 base and 5 bases, there was a span of 11 bases. CDR1 MNHNS and CDR2 SASEGT come from the germline V gene. CDR3 coding DNA: TGTGCCAGCAGTGAAGACGCTTGGTGGGAGACCCAGTACTTC. Encoded protein: CASSEDAWWETQYF.

A word on this clonotype: Sequence at one end of the junction differs from germline and may be a read error. This sequence joins TRBV13 and TRBJ1-1, with a weak D call TRBD1 (5 bases). Germline-derived CDR1 and CDR2 are PRHDT and FYEKMQ (reference sequence). This CDR3 has 17 residues. CDR3 DNA sequence: TGTGCCAGCAGCCCCCCGAAGTACCGGGGCGGGGGGACTGAAACTTTCTTT. Translating gives CASSPPKYRGGGTETFF.

The sample holds a few counts of this clonotype. The V gene is TRBV7-9, the J gene TRBJ2-3; D remains ambiguous. Germline CDR1 reads SEHNR; CDR2 reads FQNEAQ (reference sequence). The CDR3 covers 12 residues. The V and J ends lost 4 bases and 7 bases respectively, with 9 bases between them. CDR3 sequence reads: CASSSPGNTQYF. DNA of the CDR3: TGTGCCAGCAGCTCGCCCGGTAATACGCAGTATTTT.

The V gene is TRBV20-1, the J gene TRBJ2-3; perhaps TRBD2 as D (6 bases). V lost 5 bases, J lost 5 bases, and 11 bases lay in between. Germline-derived CDR1 and CDR2 are DFQATT and SNEGSKA (reference sequence). CDR3 size: 12 residues. CDR3 bases: TGCAGTGCTCCCGGGCGGGGAGATACGCAGTATTTT. It encodes CSAPGRGDTQYF.

This clonotype occurred a few times. The rearrangement joins TRBV11-2 to TRBJ1-3; maybe TRBD1 (5 bases). CDR3 length: 18 residues. The V and J ends lost 3 bases and 0 bases respectively, with 18 bases between them. CDR1 and CDR2 (germline): SGHAT, FQNNGV. CDR3 coding DNA: TGTGCCAGCAGCTTGATCCCGGGGCGAACCAGCTCTGGAAACACCATATATTTT. Encoded protein: CASSLIPGRTSSGNTIYF. Full variable domain (remainder filled in from reference TRBV11-2 and TRBJ1-3): EAGVAQSPRYKIIEKRQSVAFWCNPISGHATLYWYQQILGQGPKLLIQFQNNGVVDDSQLPKDRFSAERLKGVDSTLKIQPAKLEDSAVYLCASSLIPGRTSSGNTIYFGEGSWLTVV.

This clonotype was seen more than once but under ten times. V and J are TRBV6-6 and TRBJ2-7, with D perhaps TRBD1 or TRBD2 (5 bases each). V gave up 6 bases and J gave up 4 bases, with 7 bases separating them. Germline assignment: CDR1 MNHNY and CDR2 SVGAGI (reference sequence). This CDR3 is 11 amino acids long. The DNA of the CDR3 is TGTGCCAGCAGCGAGGGGTACGAGCAGTACTTC. Its protein is CASSEGYEQYF.

The V gene is TRBV6-1, the J gene TRBJ2-2; a weak D match, TRBD1 (6 bases). The germline V gene encodes CDR1 MNHNS and CDR2 SASEGT. The CDR3 has 14 residues. V lost 6 bases and J 6 bases, leaving 14 bases between the germline ends. CDR3: CASSIQGTPGELFF. CDR3 DNA sequence: TGTGCCAGCAGCATACAGGGTACCCCCGGGGAGCTGTTTTTT.

The V and J genes are TRBV6-5 and TRBJ2-1; the match to TRBD2 covers 8 bases. Trimming at V came to 2 bases and at J to 6 bases, leaving 18 bases not matched to a gene. CDR3 size: 19 residues. Germline loops: CDR1 MNHEY, CDR2 SVGAGI. CDR3 sequence: CASSYAGTSVPSLVNEQFF. CDR3 nucleotide sequence: TGTGCCAGCAGTTACGCCGGGACTAGTGTCCCCTCCCTGGTCAATGAGCAGTTCTTC.

This clonotype has only a few counts. The V and J genes are TRBV7-6 and TRBJ2-1; no definite D call. The germline CDR1 and CDR2 sequences are SGHVS and FNYEAQ. Between the trimmed V and J ends, which lost 2 bases and 5 bases, there was a span of 1 base. The CDR3 has 11 residues. The CDR3 here is CASSLNNEQFF. The CDR3, as DNA: TGTGCCAGCAGCTTAAACAATGAGCAGTTCTTC.

This clonotype was observed a handful of times. The chain links TRBV28 to TRBJ2-3; 10 nucleotides agree with TRBD1. Germline values: CDR1 MDHEN, CDR2 SYDVKM. The CDR3 loop spans 16 amino acids. V lost 5 bases, J lost 6 bases, and 11 bases stayed unmatched. CDR3 coding DNA: TGTGCCAGCAGTCCCCTCTCCGGGACAGGGGAGGATACGCAGTATTTT. Its protein product is CASSPLSGTGEDTQYF.

CDR3 region: CASRGPGQGFTNTGELFF. CDR3 DNA sequence: TGTGCCAGCCGGGGTCCGGGACAGGGGTTCACGAACACCGGGGAGCTGTTTTTT. This rearrangement joins TRBV27 to TRBJ2-2; 10 nucleotides match TRBD1. This CDR3 is built from 18 residues. Germline-derived CDR1 and CDR2 are MNHEY and SMNVEV (reference sequence). The ends lost 8 bases at V and 0 bases at J; junction bases unmatched: 12.

This clonotype has more than one count but fewer than ten. The chain links TRBV4-3 to TRBJ2-3, with TRBD2 identical over 9 bases. V lost 8 bases, J lost 2 bases, and 5 bases stayed unmatched. The V gene's germline CDR1 is LGHNA and CDR2 YSLEER. The CDR3 totals 14 residues. CDR3: CASSASGDTDTQYF. In DNA, the CDR3 is TGCGCCAGCTCGGCTAGCGGGGACACAGATACGCAGTATTTT.

V usage is TRBV20-1 and J usage is TRBJ2-7; a weak D match, TRBD1 (6 bases). In germline, CDR1 is DFQATT, CDR2 SNEGSKA (reference sequence). The CDR3 is made up of 12 amino acids. V lost 1 base and J lost 5, with 9 bases in between. The CDR3 DNA sequence: TGCAGTGCTAGAGTTACAGGGAACGAGCAGTACTTC. Translated: CSARVTGNEQYF.

The chain uses TRBV28 and TRBJ2-5, with a possible D match to TRBD1 (6 bases). Germline CDR1 and CDR2: MDHEN and SYDVKM. This CDR3 contains 15 residues. Trimming shortened V by 5 bases and J by 3 bases, and 16 bases separated the two germline ends. CDR3 in amino acids: CASSKPGTRKETQYF. CDR3 bases: TGTGCCAGCAGTAAACCCGGGACAAGAAAAGAGACCCAGTACTTC.

This clonotype was seen a few times. The V gene is TRBV20-1, the J gene TRBJ1-4; 10 nucleotides align to TRBD1. The V segment lost 6 bases and the J segment 7 bases; nucleotides outside the gene matches: 8. The CDR3 spans 14 residues. Per germline, CDR1 DFQATT and CDR2 SNEGSKA (reference sequence). The CDR3 loop is CSAPDRGLSEKLFF. The CDR3 DNA reads TGCAGTGCACCAGACAGGGGGCTTTCTGAAAAACTGTTTTTT.

This sequence joins TRBV15 and TRBJ2-1; 10 nucleotides line up with TRBD2. This CDR3 is 16 amino acids long. The V and J ends lost 0 bases and 10 bases, in that order; junction bases with no gene match: 9. The germline V gene encodes CDR1 LNHNV and CDR2 YYDKDF (reference sequence). DNA for the CDR3: TGTGCCACCAGCAGAGATCGGCCTAGCGGGAGACGAGAGCAGTTCTTC. The encoded protein is CATSRDRPSGRREQFF.

This clonotype was detected only a few times. This chain connects TRBV11-2 to TRBJ2-6; 7 positions agree with TRBD1. CDR3 length: 16 residues. Germline V lookup: CDR1 SGHAT, CDR2 FQNNGV. The V segment lost 10 bases and the J segment 5 bases; nucleotides outside the gene matches: 14. The CDR3 loop reads CATSGTDPIRANVLTF. DNA of the CDR3: TGTGCCACCTCCGGGACAGATCCTATCCGGGCCAACGTCCTGACTTTC.

V and J are TRBV29-1 and TRBJ1-3; the match to TRBD1 covers 8 bases. V shed 6 bases, J shed 2 bases, and the junction held 3 bases outside the gene matches. This CDR3 is 13 amino acids long. Per germline, CDR1 SQVTM and CDR2 ANQGSEA. The CDR3 DNA reads as TGCAGCGTCCTACAGGGGGCTGGAAACACCATATATTTT. Protein product: CSVLQGAGNTIYF.

This clonotype turned up a few times. V usage is TRBV20-1 and J usage is TRBJ2-1, with D perhaps TRBD1 (7 bases). Trimming left V 6 bases short and J 1 base short, with 19 bases between. From germline, CDR1 is DFQATT and CDR2 SNEGSKA (reference sequence). The CDR3 covers 16 residues. CDR3 region: CSATELQGRSYNEQFF. CDR3 coding DNA: TGCAGTGCCACCGAACTACAGGGGAGGTCCTACAATGAGCAGTTCTTC.

The rearrangement links TRBV28 to TRBJ2-1, with 12 bases identical to TRBD2. Germline assignment: CDR1 MDHEN and CDR2 SYDVKM. The CDR3 is 16 residues long. The ends lost 5 bases at V and 6 bases at J; junction bases unmatched: 8. In nucleotides, the CDR3 is TGTGCCAGCAGTCCCCACCTAGCGGGAGGGGGCAATGAGCAGTTCTTC. This translates into CASSPHLAGGGNEQFF.

This clonotype showed up many times. The V and J genes are TRBV9 and TRBJ2-3, with 11 bases matching TRBD2. Germline V gene data show CDR1 as SGDLS and CDR2 as YYNGEE. With 3 bases clipped from V and 5 bases from J, the junction kept 5 bases outside the gene matches. CDR3 length: 15 amino acids. The CDR3 loop is CASSAGTSGIDTQYF. The CDR3 DNA reads TGTGCCAGCAGCGCTGGGACTAGCGGAATAGATACGCAGTATTTT. Full variable domain (missing parts from reference TRBV9 and TRBJ2-3): DSGVTQTPKHLITATGQRVTLRCSPRSGDLSVYWYQQSLDQGLQFLIQYYNGEERAKGNILERFSAQQFPDLHSELNLSSLELGDSALYFCASSAGTSGIDTQYFGPGTRLTVL.

The chain links TRBV4-1 to TRBJ2-2; 7 bases map to TRBD2. Germline V gene sequence: CDR1 MGHRA, CDR2 YSYEKL. This CDR3 is 15 amino acids long. Trimming removed 7 bases from V and 0 bases from J; junction bases left unmatched: 5. CDR3 in amino acids: CASKREDSNTGELFF. The CDR3 coding sequence is TGCGCCAGCAAACGGGAGGACTCGAACACCGGGGAGCTGTTTTTT.

A few counts support this clonotype. The chain is built from TRBV19 and TRBJ1-1; no clear D. Germline CDR1 LNHDA, CDR2 SQIVND (reference sequence). The CDR3 loop spans 14 amino acids. V lost 3 bases to trimming and J lost 7 bases, with 15 bases between them. CDR3 sequence (DNA): TGTGCCAGTAGTATTCTTGGCCAGGTGGGTGAAGCTTTCTTT. Its translation is CASSILGQVGEAFF.

This clonotype was counted between two and nine times. The gene calls are TRBV7-9 and TRBJ1-6; the D gene is possibly TRBD1 (5 bases). This CDR3 is 17 amino acids long. The V end lost 1 base, the J end lost 7 bases, and 17 bases lay between the germline ends. CDR1 and CDR2 from the germline V gene are SEHNR and FQNEAQ (reference sequence). CDR3 sequence reads: CASSLGHLGRANSPLHF. CDR3 bases: TGTGCCAGCAGCTTAGGACACTTGGGACGGGCAAATTCACCCCTCCACTTT.

The chain combines TRBV6-4 with TRBJ2-2, with 12 bases that match TRBD2. The CDR3 loop spans 15 amino acids. Looked up from germline, CDR1 is MRHNA and CDR2 is SNTAGT. V gave up 4 bases and J gave up 7 bases; unmatched junction bases: 4. The CDR3 region is CASSATSGSVGELFF. The CDR3 DNA reads TGTGCCAGCAGTGCGACTAGCGGGAGTGTCGGGGAGCTGTTTTTT.

This clonotype occurred a few times. In DNA form, the CDR3 reads TGTGCCACCAGCAGAGAGGCTTTAGCGGGAGCTGAGCAGTTCTTC. This encodes CATSREALAGAEQFF. The gene calls are TRBV15 and TRBJ2-1; 9 nucleotides match TRBD2. The CDR3 spans 15 residues. Germline CDR1 reads LNHNV; CDR2 reads YYDKDF (reference sequence). The ends lost 0 bases at V and 9 bases at J; junction bases unmatched: 6.